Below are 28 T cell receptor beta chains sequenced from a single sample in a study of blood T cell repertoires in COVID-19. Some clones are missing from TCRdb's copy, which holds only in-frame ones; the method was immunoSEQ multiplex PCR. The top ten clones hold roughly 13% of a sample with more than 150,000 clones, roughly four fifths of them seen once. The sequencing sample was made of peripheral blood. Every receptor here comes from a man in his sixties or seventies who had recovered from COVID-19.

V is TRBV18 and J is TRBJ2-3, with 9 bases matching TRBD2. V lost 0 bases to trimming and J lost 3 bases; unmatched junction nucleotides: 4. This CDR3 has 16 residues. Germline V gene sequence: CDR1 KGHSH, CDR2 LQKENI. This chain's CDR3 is CASSPPSGRRTDTQYF. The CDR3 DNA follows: TGTGCCAGCTCACCACCGAGCGGGAGGAGGACAGATACGCAGTATTTT.

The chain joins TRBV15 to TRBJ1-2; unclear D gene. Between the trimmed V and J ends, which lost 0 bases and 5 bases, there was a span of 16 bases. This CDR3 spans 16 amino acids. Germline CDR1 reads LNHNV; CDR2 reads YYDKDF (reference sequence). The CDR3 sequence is CATSRDYRPAGYGYTF. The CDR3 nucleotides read TGTGCCACCAGCAGAGATTACAGACCCGCTGGATATGGCTACACCTTC.

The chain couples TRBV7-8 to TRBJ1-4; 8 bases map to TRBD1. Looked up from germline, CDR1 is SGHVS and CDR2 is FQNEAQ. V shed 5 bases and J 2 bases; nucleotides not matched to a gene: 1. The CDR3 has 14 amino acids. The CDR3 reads CASSRQGTNEKLFF. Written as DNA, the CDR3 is TGTGCCAGCAGCCGACAGGGGACTAATGAAAAACTGTTTTTT.

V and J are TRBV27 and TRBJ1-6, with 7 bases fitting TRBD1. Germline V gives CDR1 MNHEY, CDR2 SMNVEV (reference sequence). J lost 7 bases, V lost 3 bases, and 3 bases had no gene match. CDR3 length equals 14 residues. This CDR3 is CASSFWTGNSPLHF. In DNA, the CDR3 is TGTGCCAGCAGTTTTTGGACAGGCAATTCACCCCTCCACTTT.

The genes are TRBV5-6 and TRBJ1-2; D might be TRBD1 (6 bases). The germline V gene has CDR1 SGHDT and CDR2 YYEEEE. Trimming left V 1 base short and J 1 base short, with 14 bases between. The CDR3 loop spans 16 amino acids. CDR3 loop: CASSLYQGRGNYGYTF. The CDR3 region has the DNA TGTGCCAGCAGCTTGTATCAGGGGAGGGGTAACTATGGCTACACCTTC.

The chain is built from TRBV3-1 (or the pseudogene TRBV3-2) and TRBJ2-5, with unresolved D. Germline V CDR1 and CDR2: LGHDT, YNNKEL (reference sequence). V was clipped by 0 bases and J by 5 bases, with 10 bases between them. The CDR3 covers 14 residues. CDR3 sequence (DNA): TGTGCCAGCAGCCAAGAGGGCAGAAGGGAGACCCAGTACTTC. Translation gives CASSQEGRRETQYF.

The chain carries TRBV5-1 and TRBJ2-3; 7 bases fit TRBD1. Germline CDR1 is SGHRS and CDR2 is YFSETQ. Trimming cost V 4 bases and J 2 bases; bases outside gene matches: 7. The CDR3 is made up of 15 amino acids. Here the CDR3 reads CASSPGTDITDTQYF. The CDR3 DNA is TGCGCCAGCAGCCCAGGGACAGATATCACAGATACGCAGTATTTT.

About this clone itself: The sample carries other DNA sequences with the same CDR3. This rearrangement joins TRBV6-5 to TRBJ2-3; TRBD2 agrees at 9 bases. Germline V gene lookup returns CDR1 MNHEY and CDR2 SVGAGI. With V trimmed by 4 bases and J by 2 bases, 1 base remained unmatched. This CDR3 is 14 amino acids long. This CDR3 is CASSLAGATDTQYF. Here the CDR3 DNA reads TGTGCCAGCAGTTTAGCGGGGGCCACAGATACGCAGTATTTT.

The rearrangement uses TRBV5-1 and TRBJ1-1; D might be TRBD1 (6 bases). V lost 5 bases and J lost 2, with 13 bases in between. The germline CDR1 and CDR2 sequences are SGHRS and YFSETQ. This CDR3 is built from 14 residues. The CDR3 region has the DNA TGCGCCAGCAGTCGGGCAGGGGCCAACACTGAAGCTTTCTTT. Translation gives CASSRAGANTEAFF.

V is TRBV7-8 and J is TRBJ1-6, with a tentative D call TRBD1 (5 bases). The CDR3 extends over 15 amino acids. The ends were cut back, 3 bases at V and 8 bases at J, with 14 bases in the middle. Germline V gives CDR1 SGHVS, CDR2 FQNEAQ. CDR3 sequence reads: CASSFTPTRDSPLHF. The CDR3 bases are TGTGCCAGCAGCTTCACACCTACCAGGGATTCACCCCTCCACTTT.

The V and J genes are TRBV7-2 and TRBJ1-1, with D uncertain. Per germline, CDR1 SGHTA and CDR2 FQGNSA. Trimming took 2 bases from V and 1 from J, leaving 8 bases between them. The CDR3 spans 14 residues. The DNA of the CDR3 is TGTGCCAGCAGCTTACTGTCCAGGAACACTGAAGCTTTCTTT. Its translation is CASSLLSRNTEAFF.

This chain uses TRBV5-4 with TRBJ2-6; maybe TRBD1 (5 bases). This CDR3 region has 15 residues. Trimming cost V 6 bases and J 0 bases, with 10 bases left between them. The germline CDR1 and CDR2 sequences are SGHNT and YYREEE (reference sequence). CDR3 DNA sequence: TGTGCCAGCACCCCTGACAGCTCTGGGGCCAACGTCCTGACTTTC. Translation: CASTPDSSGANVLTF.

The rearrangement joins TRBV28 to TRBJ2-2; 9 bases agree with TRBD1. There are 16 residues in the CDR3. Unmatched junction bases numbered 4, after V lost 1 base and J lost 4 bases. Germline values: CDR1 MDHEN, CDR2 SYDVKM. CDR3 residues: CASSLSTGGTTGELFF. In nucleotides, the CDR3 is TGTGCCAGCAGTTTATCGACAGGGGGGACCACCGGGGAGCTGTTTTTT.

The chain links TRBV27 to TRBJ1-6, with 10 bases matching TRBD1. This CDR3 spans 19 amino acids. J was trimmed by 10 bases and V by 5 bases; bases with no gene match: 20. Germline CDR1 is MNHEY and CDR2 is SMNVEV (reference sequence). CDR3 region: CASSPRQGAATRWGSPLHF. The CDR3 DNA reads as TGTGCCAGCAGTCCGCGACAGGGGGCAGCCACACGCTGGGGGTCACCCCTCCACTTT.

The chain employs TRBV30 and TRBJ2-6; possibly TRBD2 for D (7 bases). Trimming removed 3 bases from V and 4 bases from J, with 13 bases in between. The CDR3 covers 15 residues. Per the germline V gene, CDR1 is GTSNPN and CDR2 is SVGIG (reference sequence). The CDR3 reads CAWSKGGSGANVLTF. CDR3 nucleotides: TGTGCCTGGAGCAAGGGGGGGAGCGGGGCCAACGTCCTGACTTTC. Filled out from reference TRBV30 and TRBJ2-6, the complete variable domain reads SQTIHQWPATLVQPVGSPLSLECTVEGTSNPNLYWYRQAAGRGLQLLFYSVGIGQISSEVPQNLSASRPQDRQFILSSKKLLLSDSGFYLCAWSKGGSGANVLTFGAGSRLTVL.

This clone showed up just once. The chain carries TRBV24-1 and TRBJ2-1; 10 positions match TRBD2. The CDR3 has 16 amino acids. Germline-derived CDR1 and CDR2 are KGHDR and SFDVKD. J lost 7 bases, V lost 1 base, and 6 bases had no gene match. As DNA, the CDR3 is TGTGCCACCAGTGATTTTGCAAGCGGGAGGGGTAATGAGCAGTTCTTC. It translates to CATSDFASGRGNEQFF.

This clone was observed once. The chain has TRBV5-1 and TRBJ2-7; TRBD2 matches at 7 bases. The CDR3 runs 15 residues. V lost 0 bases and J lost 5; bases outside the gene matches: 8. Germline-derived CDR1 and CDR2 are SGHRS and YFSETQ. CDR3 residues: CASSLEAGEYHEQYF. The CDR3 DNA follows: TGCGCCAGCAGCTTGGAGGCGGGAGAATATCACGAGCAGTACTTC.

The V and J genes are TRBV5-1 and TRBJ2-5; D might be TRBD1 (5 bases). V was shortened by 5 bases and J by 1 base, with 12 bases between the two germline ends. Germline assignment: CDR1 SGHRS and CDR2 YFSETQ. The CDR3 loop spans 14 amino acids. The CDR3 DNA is TGCGCCAGCAGTAAGGGGCAGCTCCAAGAGACCCAGTACTTC. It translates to CASSKGQLQETQYF.

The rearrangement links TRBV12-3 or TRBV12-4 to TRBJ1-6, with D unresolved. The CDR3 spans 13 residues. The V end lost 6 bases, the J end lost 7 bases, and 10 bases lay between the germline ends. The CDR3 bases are TGTGCCAGCAGCCCTAGTGAAAATTCACCCCTCCACTTT. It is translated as CASSPSENSPLHF.

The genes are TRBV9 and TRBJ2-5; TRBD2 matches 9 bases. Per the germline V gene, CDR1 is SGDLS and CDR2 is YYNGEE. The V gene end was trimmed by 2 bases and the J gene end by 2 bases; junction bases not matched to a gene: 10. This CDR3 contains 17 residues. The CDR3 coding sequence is TGTGCCAGCAGCGTTTCCCCCGGGACTAGCCCACAAGAGACCCAGTACTTC. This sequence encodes CASSVSPGTSPQETQYF.

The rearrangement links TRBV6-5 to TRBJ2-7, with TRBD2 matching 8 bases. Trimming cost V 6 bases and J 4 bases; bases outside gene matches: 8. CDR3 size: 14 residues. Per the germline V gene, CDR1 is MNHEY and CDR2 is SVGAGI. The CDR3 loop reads CASSSGTREYEQYF. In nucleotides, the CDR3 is TGTGCCAGCAGCTCCGGGACTAGGGAATACGAGCAGTACTTC.

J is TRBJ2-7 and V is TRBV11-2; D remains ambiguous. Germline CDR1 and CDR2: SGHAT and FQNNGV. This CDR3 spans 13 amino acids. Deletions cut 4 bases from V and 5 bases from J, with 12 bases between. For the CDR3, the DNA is TGTGCCAGCAGCTCCCAGCTAGAGAACGAGCAGTACTTC. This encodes CASSSQLENEQYF.

The CDR3: CASSLSIRGPTANYGYTF. CDR3 in DNA: TGTGCCAGCAGTTTATCGATAAGGGGCCCCACCGCTAACTATGGCTACACCTTC. This chain joins TRBV27 and TRBJ1-2; a weak D match, TRBD1 (5 bases). The CDR3 spans 18 residues. Per the germline V gene, CDR1 is MNHEY and CDR2 is SMNVEV (reference sequence). V lost 0 bases to trimming and J lost 0 bases, with 17 bases between them.

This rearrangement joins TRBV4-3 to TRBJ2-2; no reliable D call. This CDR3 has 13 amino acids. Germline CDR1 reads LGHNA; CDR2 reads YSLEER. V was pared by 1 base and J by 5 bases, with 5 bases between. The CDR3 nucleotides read TGCGCCAGCAGCCAAGTTAGAACCGGGGAGCTGTTTTTT. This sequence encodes CASSQVRTGELFF.

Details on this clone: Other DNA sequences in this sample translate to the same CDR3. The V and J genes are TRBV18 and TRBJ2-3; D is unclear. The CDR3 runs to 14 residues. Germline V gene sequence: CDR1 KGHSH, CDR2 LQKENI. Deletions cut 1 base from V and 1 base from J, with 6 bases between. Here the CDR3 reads CASSPQRGTDTQYF. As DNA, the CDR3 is TGTGCCAGCTCACCACAGCGCGGCACAGATACGCAGTATTTT. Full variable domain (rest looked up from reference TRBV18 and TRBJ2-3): NAGVMQNPRHLVRRRGQEARLRCSPMKGHSHVYWYRQLPEEGLKFMVYLQKENIIDESGMPKERFSAEFPKEGPSILRIQQVVRGDSAAYFCASSPQRGTDTQYFGPGTRLTVL.

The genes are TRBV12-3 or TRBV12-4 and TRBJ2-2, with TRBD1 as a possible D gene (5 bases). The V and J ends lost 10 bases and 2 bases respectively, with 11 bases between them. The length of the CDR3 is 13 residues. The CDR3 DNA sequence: TGTGCCAACCCGGACACAAACACCGGGGAGCTGTTTTTT. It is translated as CANPDTNTGELFF.

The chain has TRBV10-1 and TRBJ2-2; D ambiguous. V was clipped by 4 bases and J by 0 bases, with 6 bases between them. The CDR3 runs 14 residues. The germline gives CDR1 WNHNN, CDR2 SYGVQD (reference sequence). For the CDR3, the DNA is TGCGCCAGCAGTGTTACAACGAACACCGGGGAGCTGTTTTTT. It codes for CASSVTTNTGELFF.

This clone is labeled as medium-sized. The CDR3 sequence: CASTLDFGAGHEQFF. In nucleotides, the CDR3 is TGTGCCAGCACCTTGGATTTTGGAGCGGGCCATGAGCAGTTCTTC. This rearrangement joins TRBV11-2 to TRBJ2-1, with D tentatively TRBD2 (6 bases). Germline V gene data show CDR1 as SGHAT and CDR2 as FQNNGV. Trimming removed 7 bases from V and 8 bases from J, with 21 bases in between. The CDR3 contains 15 residues.